The T cell receptor (beta chain) under discussion was sequenced for a study of CD8+CD57+ T cells in acquired aplastic anemia. Whole-study context: As sequenced from healthy donors, CD4+ cells averaged roughly 10 million reads.

Turning to this clonotype: The antigen is not known. Compared with germline, one end of the junction differs, possibly owing to a read error.

Findings and limits, study-wide: There were over 25 CD8+ CDR3 sequences that occurred in both patients and controls. CD8+ Simpson's diversity showed no significant patient-control difference.

Both TCR beta VDJ combination and CDR3 sequence profiling were carried out. Genomic DNA was the template for this profiling. A single record per CDR3 protein comes from TCRdb applying MiXCR to the reads. The repertoire holds hundreds of thousands of distinct CDR3 sequences, approximately 70% seen once, with 4% in the top ten. The specimen sequenced was sorted CD4+, CD8+, or CD8+CD57+ T cells (not recorded which) from PBMCs. This TCR was sampled from a human donor in good health, serving as a control.

The CDR3 bases are TGCGCCAGCAGCCCGCAAGCACCAGACAGGGCAGAGACCCAGTACTTC. It encodes CASSPQAPDRAETQYF. V and J are TRBV7-3 and TRBJ2-5; 7 bases fit TRBD1. This CDR3 region has 16 residues. Germline lookup yields CDR1 SGHTA and CDR2 FQGTGA.